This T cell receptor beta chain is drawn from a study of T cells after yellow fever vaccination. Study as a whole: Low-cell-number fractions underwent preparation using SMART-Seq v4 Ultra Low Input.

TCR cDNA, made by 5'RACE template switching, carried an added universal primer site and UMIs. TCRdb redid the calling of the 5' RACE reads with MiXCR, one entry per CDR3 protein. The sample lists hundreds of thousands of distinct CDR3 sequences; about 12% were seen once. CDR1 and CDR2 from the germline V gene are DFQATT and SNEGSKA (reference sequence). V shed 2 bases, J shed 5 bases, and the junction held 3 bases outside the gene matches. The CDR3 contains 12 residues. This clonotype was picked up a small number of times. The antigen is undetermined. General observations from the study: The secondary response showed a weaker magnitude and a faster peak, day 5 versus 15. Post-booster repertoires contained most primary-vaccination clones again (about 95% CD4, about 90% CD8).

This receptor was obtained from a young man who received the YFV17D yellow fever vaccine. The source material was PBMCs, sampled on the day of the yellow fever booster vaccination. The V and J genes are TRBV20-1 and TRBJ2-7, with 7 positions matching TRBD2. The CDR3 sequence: CSARRGVHEQYF. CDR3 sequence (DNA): TGCAGTGCTAGACGGGGGGTCCACGAGCAGTACTTC.